The 20 T cell receptor beta chains below all came from one sample that was sequenced in a study of T cells expressing NK-cell markers. TCRdb re-called the 5' RACE reads and shows each CDR3 protein once, DNA omitted. The table for this sample gives 150,000 to 200,000 distinct CDR3 sequences. The specimen was blood T cells: a sorted CD56 or NKG2C T cell subset, CD4+ or CD8+ T cells, or bulk PBMC T cells (not recorded which). All receptors derive from a woman aged 18 to 75 in good health.

The rearrangement uses TRBV20-1 and TRBJ1-5. The CDR3 covers 13 residues. Per germline, CDR1 DFQATT and CDR2 SNEGSKA (reference sequence). The CDR3 protein is CSARLSRNQPQHF.

V is TRBV9 and J is TRBJ2-1; there is no DNA to check the TCRdb D call of TRBD2. The germline V gene has CDR1 SGDLS and CDR2 YYNGEE. The CDR3 covers 16 residues. CDR3 in amino acids: CASSVRGTSARNEQFF.

The chain carries TRBV5-5 and TRBJ2-1. Germline V lookup: CDR1 SGHKS, CDR2 YYEKEE (reference sequence). The CDR3 spans 14 residues. The CDR3 loop is CASSLVVPYNEQFF. Based on the CDR3 plus reference TRBV5-5 and TRBJ2-1, the full variable domain is DAGVTQSPTHLIKTRGQQVTLRCSPISGHKSVSWYQQVLGQGPQFIFQYYEKEERGRGNFPDRFSARQFPNYSSELNVNALLLGDSALYLCASSLVVPYNEQFFGPGTRLTVL.

This sequence joins TRBV12-3 or TRBV12-4 and TRBJ1-2; TCRdb lists TRBD1, though no DNA is available to test this call. The CDR3 runs 14 residues. CDR3 residues: CASSLGQESYGYTF.

This chain uses TRBV6-1 with TRBJ1-5; absent DNA, TCRdb's TRBD1 call cannot be checked. CDR1 is MNHNS, CDR2 SASEGT, per germline. This CDR3 contains 15 residues. The CDR3 loop reads CASRPRTGGNQPQHF.

This chain links TRBV5-1 with TRBJ2-3; TCRdb's D call, TRBD2, is unchecked because there is no DNA. The CDR3 spans 15 residues. Germline CDR1 reads SGHRS; CDR2 reads YFSETQ. Here the CDR3 reads CASSVGLEGTDTQYF.

V usage is TRBV5-1 and J usage is TRBJ2-7; TCRdb reports TRBD1, a call that lacks DNA to check it against. Per germline, CDR1 SGHRS and CDR2 YFSETQ. This CDR3 region has 14 residues. CDR3 loop: CASSLVAGGNEQYF.

The gene calls are TRBV5-6 and TRBJ1-6. The CDR3 covers 14 residues. Germline loops: CDR1 SGHDT, CDR2 YYEEEE. This CDR3 reads CASSLPSYNSPLHF. Full variable domain (missing parts from reference TRBV5-6 and TRBJ1-6): DAGVTQSPTHLIKTRGQQVTLRCSPKSGHDTVSWYQQALGQGPQFIFQYYEEEERQRGNFPDRFSGHQFPNYSSELNVNALLLGDSALYLCASSLPSYNSPLHFGNGTRLTVT.

This chain connects TRBV5-1 to TRBJ2-2; TCRdb gives TRBD2 as the D gene, but with no DNA this cannot be confirmed. Germline V gives CDR1 SGHRS, CDR2 YFSETQ. The CDR3 is 14 amino acids. The CDR3 sequence is CASETGLHTGELFF.

The J gene is TRBJ2-7, the V gene TRBV5-1; the TCRdb D gene call, TRBD2, has no DNA to confirm it. Germline assignment: CDR1 SGHRS and CDR2 YFSETQ. The CDR3 totals 13 residues. The CDR3 loop reads CASSLGHGLEQYF.

V and J are TRBV6-2 or TRBV6-3 and TRBJ2-5; TCRdb names TRBD2, which stays unverified in the absence of DNA. In germline, CDR1 is MNHEY, CDR2 SVGEGT. The length of the CDR3 is 20 residues. This CDR3 is CASSYPMRGSGGTLQETQYF.

The genes are TRBV9 and TRBJ2-5; without DNA, the TCRdb call of TRBD1 cannot be checked. The CDR3 runs 15 residues. Germline V CDR1 and CDR2: SGDLS, YYNGEE. CDR3 amino acids: CASSPGGGAQETQYF.

The chain is built from TRBV12-3 or TRBV12-4 and TRBJ2-1; TCRdb's D gene call, TRBD2, goes unchecked for lack of DNA. This CDR3 region has 19 residues. CDR3 residues: CASSFYGTSGRAFGNEQFF.

The J gene is TRBJ1-3, the V gene TRBV6-5; TCRdb indicates TRBD1, and absent DNA this call remains unverified. The CDR3 has 13 amino acids. CDR1 is MNHEY and CDR2 is SVGAGI in the germline V gene. CDR3 region: CASSYRTGKTIYF.

CDR3 protein: CASSASGTRITDTQYF. V gene TRBV7-3 combines with J gene TRBJ2-3; TCRdb's assignment of TRBD2 cannot be checked, as there is no DNA. The CDR3 spans 16 residues. Germline V gives CDR1 SGHTA, CDR2 FQGTGA.

This chain joins TRBV9 and TRBJ2-1. The CDR3 runs 15 residues. Germline loops: CDR1 SGDLS, CDR2 YYNGEE. The CDR3 loop reads CASSEAGDSYNEQFF. Supplemented by reference TRBV9 and TRBJ2-1, the full variable domain reads DSGVTQTPKHLITATGQRVTLRCSPRSGDLSVYWYQQSLDQGLQFLIQYYNGEERAKGNILERFSAQQFPDLHSELNLSSLELGDSALYFCASSEAGDSYNEQFFGPGTRLTVL.

The chain is built from TRBV9 and TRBJ1-6; TCRdb outputs TRBD1, but without DNA this stays unchecked. This CDR3 contains 16 residues. Germline values: CDR1 SGDLS, CDR2 YYNGEE. This CDR3 is CASSDWDSSYNSPLHF. The entire variable domain, with the rest obtained from reference TRBV9 and TRBJ1-6, is as follows: DSGVTQTPKHLITATGQRVTLRCSPRSGDLSVYWYQQSLDQGLQFLIQYYNGEERAKGNILERFSAQQFPDLHSELNLSSLELGDSALYFCASSDWDSSYNSPLHFGNGTRLTVT.

The genes are TRBV27 and TRBJ1-2; with no DNA, the TCRdb D assignment of TRBD1 cannot be verified. This CDR3 comprises 14 residues. The germline CDR1 and CDR2 sequences are MNHEY and SMNVEV (reference sequence). Here the CDR3 reads CASSLKGGNYGYTF.

J is TRBJ1-2 and V is TRBV6-1; TCRdb lists TRBD1, though no DNA is available to test this call. From germline, CDR1 is MNHNS and CDR2 SASEGT. The CDR3 spans 14 residues. The CDR3 region is CASSVRGNYYGYTF.

The V and J genes are TRBV7-3 and TRBJ2-1; the TCRdb D gene call, TRBD2, has no DNA to confirm it. There are 20 residues in the CDR3. Germline lookup yields CDR1 SGHTA and CDR2 FQGTGA. This CDR3 reads CASSLPNRTSGRGSYNEQFF.